What follows are 9 T cell receptor beta chains derived from one specimen sequenced in a study of OX40 agonist ivuxolimab in advanced cancers. Profiled with immunoSEQ multiplex PCR; TCRdb holds only in-frame clones, not every one. The table lists under 95,000 clones, about 89% of them singletons. The sequencing used CD4+ or CD8+ T cells sorted from blood, collected in a trial of the OX40 agonist ivuxolimab. These receptors all stem from an adult with an advanced solid tumor such as melanoma, head and neck, liver or kidney cancer.

The rearrangement uses TRBV19 and TRBJ2-2; 13 positions agree with TRBD2. V lost 5 bases and J lost 4; bases outside the gene matches: 13. The CDR3 sequence is 19 residues long. Per germline, CDR1 LNHDA and CDR2 SQIVND (reference sequence). The CDR3 spells CASSAQGLAGDVSTGELFF. The CDR3 region has the DNA TGTGCCAGTAGTGCCCAAGGACTAGCGGGAGATGTGAGCACCGGGGAGCTGTTTTTT.

This clone was picked up a small number of times. This chain connects TRBV5-1 to TRBJ1-4; the D is unclear. This CDR3 spans 14 amino acids. V shed 0 bases and J shed 0 bases, with 3 bases lying between them. CDR1 is SGHRS and CDR2 is YFSETQ in the germline V gene. DNA for the CDR3: TGCGCCAGCAGCTTGGGGTCAACTAATGAAAAACTGTTTTTT. Translated, it gives CASSLGSTNEKLFF.

This clone has more than one count but fewer than ten. The chain combines TRBV20-1 with TRBJ1-3; D is unresolved. Between the trimmed V and J ends, which lost 4 bases and 4 bases, there was a span of 5 bases. CDR3 length: 11 residues. Germline V CDR1 and CDR2: DFQATT, SNEGSKA (reference sequence). The CDR3 DNA is TGCAGTGCTACAAGAGGAAACACCATATATTTT. This gives the protein CSATRGNTIYF.

The gene calls are TRBV27 and TRBJ2-5; D possibly matches TRBD1 or TRBD2 (5 bases each). Trimming removed 5 bases at V and 4 bases at J, with 14 bases between. CDR3 size: 14 residues. In germline, CDR1 is MNHEY, CDR2 SMNVEV (reference sequence). The DNA for the CDR3 is TGTGCCAGCAGTCCCCAGGGAGTGGGAGAGACCCAGTACTTC. Its translation is CASSPQGVGETQYF.

The chain employs TRBV14 and TRBJ2-7, with 8 bases fitting TRBD2. The V gene's germline CDR1 is SGHDN and CDR2 FVKESK. This CDR3 is 15 amino acids long. V shed 4 bases, J shed 9 bases, and the junction held 14 bases outside the gene matches. CDR3 sequence (DNA): TGTGCCAGCAGCCTAAGAGGAACTAGCGGCGGGGGGCAGTACTTC. Protein sequence: CASSLRGTSGGGQYF.

This clone was counted once. V gene TRBV29-1 combines with J gene TRBJ2-3; D perhaps matches TRBD1 (7 bases). V lost 3 bases and J 2 bases, leaving 18 bases between the germline ends. The CDR3 totals 16 residues. The germline V gene encodes CDR1 SQVTM and CDR2 ANQGSEA. As DNA, the CDR3 is TGCAGCGTTGAGTTTCGGGGGACAGTATCCACAGATACGCAGTATTTT. Amino acids: CSVEFRGTVSTDTQYF.

The rearrangement links TRBV5-6 to TRBJ2-5, with a weak D call TRBD1 (5 bases). Germline CDR1 and CDR2: SGHDT and YYEEEE. There are 14 residues in the CDR3. Trimming took off 1 base at V and 7 bases at J, with 14 bases between the two ends. CDR3 nucleotide sequence: TGTGCCAGCAGCTTGTGGGCCAATAGGGGGACCCAGTACTTC. It translates to CASSLWANRGTQYF.

The V call is TRBV7-9, the J call TRBJ2-5; D may be TRBD2 (5 bases). The length of the CDR3 is 16 residues. Per the germline V gene, CDR1 is SEHNR and CDR2 is FQNEAQ (reference sequence). The germline V and J ends were trimmed by 1 base and 5 bases, with 17 bases remaining between them. The CDR3 DNA is TGTGCCAGCAGCTTAGTCGACGGCAGACTAAGGGAGACCCAGTACTTC. It codes for CASSLVDGRLRETQYF. Drawing the rest from reference TRBV7-9 and TRBJ2-5, the complete variable domain is DTGVSQNPRHKITKRGQNVTFRCDPISEHNRLYWYRQTLGQGPEFLTYFQNEAQLEKSRLLSDRFSAERPKGSFSTLEIQRTEQGDSAMYLCASSLVDGRLRETQYFGPGTRLLVL.

V gene TRBV28 combines with J gene TRBJ1-1; D is unclear. CDR1 and CDR2 from the germline V gene are MDHEN and SYDVKM. The CDR3 is made up of 13 amino acids. The V gene lost 1 base and the J gene lost 6 bases, with 9 bases spanning the gap. The CDR3 sequence: CASSLSSSAEAFF. The CDR3 coding sequence is TGTGCCAGCAGTTTATCGAGTTCCGCTGAAGCTTTCTTT.